These 26 T cell receptor beta chains came from one sample sequenced in a study of control samples from healthy donors and cancer patients. Sequencing was performed with immunoSEQ multiplex PCR; in TCRdb, only in-frame clones are kept and a portion is missing. The sample yields 150,000 to 200,000 clones, roughly 94% seen once. Material: PBMCs. These receptors were obtained from a man in his 60s with colorectal cancer.

This chain links TRBV7-9 with TRBJ2-5; 7 nucleotides match TRBD2. CDR3 length: 17 residues. V dropped 1 base and J dropped 1; count of bases not matched to a gene: 9. Looked up from germline, CDR1 is SEHNR and CDR2 is FQNEAQ (reference sequence). The CDR3 DNA sequence: TGTGCCAGCAGCTTAGGAGCGGGGAGGGGCAGCCAAGAGACCCAGTACTTC. Residues: CASSLGAGRGSQETQYF.

A few counts support this clone. The sample has other DNA sequences that encode this CDR3 too. The V call is TRBV18, the J call TRBJ1-1; D unresolved. From germline, CDR1 is KGHSH and CDR2 LQKENI. The V and J ends lost 2 bases and 3 bases respectively, with 4 bases between them. This CDR3 region has 12 residues. The CDR3 nucleotides are TGTGCCAGCTCACCAGGGGACACTGAAGCTTTCTTT. Residues: CASSPGDTEAFF.

This chain joins TRBV6-5 and TRBJ2-3; TRBD2 is a possible D gene (6 bases). V shed 8 bases and J shed 6 bases, with 18 bases lying between them. The CDR3 loop spans 14 amino acids. Germline V gives CDR1 MNHEY, CDR2 SVGAGI. The CDR3 is CASAPLAFMDTQYF. In DNA form, the CDR3 reads TGTGCCAGCGCACCACTAGCATTCATGGATACGCAGTATTTT.

V gene TRBV18 combines with J gene TRBJ1-1, with D maybe TRBD1 (5 bases). CDR1 and CDR2 from the germline V gene are KGHSH and LQKENI. The CDR3 is made up of 15 amino acids. Trimming took off 0 bases at V and 0 bases at J, with 8 bases between the two ends. CDR3 coding DNA: TGTGCCAGCTCACCACCGGCCAGGGTGAACACTGAAGCTTTCTTT. This translates into CASSPPARVNTEAFF. The variable domain in full, with the rest retrieved from reference TRBV18 and TRBJ1-1, is NAGVMQNPRHLVRRRGQEARLRCSPMKGHSHVYWYRQLPEEGLKFMVYLQKENIIDESGMPKERFSAEFPKEGPSILRIQQVVRGDSAAYFCASSPPARVNTEAFFGQGTRLTVV.

The chain links TRBV2 to TRBJ1-2; 7 bases match TRBD1. Germline lookup yields CDR1 SNHLY and CDR2 FYNNEI. This CDR3 contains 12 residues. After removal of 4 bases from V and 8 bases from J, the junction contained 4 bases not matched to a gene. CDR3 protein: CASSGQGRGYTF. As DNA, the CDR3 is TGTGCCAGCAGTGGACAGGGACGAGGCTACACCTTC.

V gene TRBV7-6 combines with J gene TRBJ2-2; no reliable D call. The CDR3 has 16 residues. Germline loops: CDR1 SGHVS, CDR2 FNYEAQ. Trimming took 0 bases from V and 2 from J, leaving 10 bases between them. The CDR3 bases are TGTGCCAGCAGCTTAGCTGCAGTCGCAAACACCGGGGAGCTGTTTTTT. It yields the protein CASSLAAVANTGELFF.

A remark on this clone: Other DNA sequences of this sample code for an identical CDR3. The chain has TRBV7-2 and TRBJ2-7, with TRBD2 matching over 7 bases. CDR3 size: 15 residues. V trimming: 0 bases; J trimming: 1 base; junction bases outside the gene matches: 3. Germline V gene lookup returns CDR1 SGHTA and CDR2 FQGNSA. The CDR3 sequence: CASSLAGGGSYEQYF. CDR3 nucleotide sequence: TGTGCCAGCAGCTTAGCGGGCGGGGGTTCCTACGAGCAGTACTTC.

This chain joins TRBV19 and TRBJ1-5; D uncertain. The CDR3 sequence is 17 residues long. Germline CDR1 LNHDA, CDR2 SQIVND (reference sequence). V was clipped by 2 bases and J by 2 bases, with 16 bases between them. CDR3 sequence (DNA): TGTGCCAGTAGTATACCAGAGTCTGGGGTTGGCAATCAGCCCCAGCATTTT. This gives the protein CASSIPESGVGNQPQHF.

The rearrangement links TRBV5-1 to TRBJ2-1; no clear D gene. The germline V and J ends were trimmed by 9 bases and 4 bases, with 11 bases remaining between them. This CDR3 is built from 12 residues. CDR1 and CDR2 from the germline V gene are SGHRS and YFSETQ. Here the CDR3 reads CATQDLYNEQFF. The CDR3 DNA is TGCGCCACCCAGGACCTTTACAATGAGCAGTTCTTC.

This chain's CDR3 is CASSAQPSGEQYF. The CDR3 coding sequence is TGTGCCAGCAGTGCTCAGCCATCGGGCGAGCAGTACTTC. The gene calls are TRBV2 and TRBJ2-7; D not resolved. CDR3 length: 13 residues. V was cut by 4 bases and J by 6 bases, with 13 bases left in between. Germline V gives CDR1 SNHLY, CDR2 FYNNEI. Filled out from reference TRBV2 and TRBJ2-7, the complete variable domain reads EPEVTQTPSHQVTQMGQEVILRCVPISNHLYFYWYRQILGQKVEFLVSFYNNEISEKSEIFDDQFSVERPDGSNFTLKIRSTKLEDSAMYFCASSAQPSGEQYFGPGTRLTVT.

The chain joins TRBV30 to TRBJ2-6, with TRBD1 matching over 8 bases. V lost 6 bases and J lost 0; bases outside the gene matches: 4. CDR1 is GTSNPN, CDR2 SVGIG, per germline (reference sequence). The CDR3 has 15 residues. The chain's CDR3 is CACGQGSSGANVLTF. CDR3 nucleotides: TGTGCCTGCGGACAGGGCAGCTCTGGGGCCAACGTCCTGACTTTC.

The CDR3: CASSLAPKETQYF. The CDR3 region has the DNA TGTGCCAGCAGTTTAGCGCCCAAAGAGACCCAGTACTTC. The chain has TRBV12-3 or TRBV12-4 and TRBJ2-5; no clear D. Trimming cost V 0 bases and J 3 bases, with 5 bases left between them. The CDR3 runs to 13 residues.

The chain carries TRBV5-1 and TRBJ1-4, with a weak D call TRBD1 (5 bases). Germline loops: CDR1 SGHRS, CDR2 YFSETQ. Between the trimmed V and J ends, which lost 1 base and 4 bases, there was a span of 11 bases. This CDR3 is 15 amino acids long. The CDR3 bases are TGCGCCAGCAGCTTGACAGGCAGCCGTAATGAAAAACTGTTTTTT. Its protein product is CASSLTGSRNEKLFF.

V usage is TRBV27 and J usage is TRBJ2-3, with a tentative D call TRBD2 (6 bases). The CDR3 spans 17 residues. V lost 4 bases and J lost 4, with 21 bases in between. The germline V gene has CDR1 MNHEY and CDR2 SMNVEV (reference sequence). CDR3 sequence reads: CASSSQLSGSLADTQYF. For the CDR3, the DNA is TGTGCCAGCAGTTCCCAGCTGAGCGGGTCGTTAGCAGATACGCAGTATTTT.

The chain couples TRBV19 to TRBJ1-1, with D uncertain. V was trimmed by 7 bases and J by 7 bases, leaving 16 bases between them. Germline CDR1 is LNHDA and CDR2 is SQIVND (reference sequence). This CDR3 contains 13 residues. CDR3 DNA sequence: TGTGCCAGTAAATTTTCCGGCACGTTTGAAGCTTTCTTT. This encodes CASKFSGTFEAFF.

V usage is TRBV28 and J usage is TRBJ1-6; 8 nucleotides agree with TRBD1. The CDR3 sequence is 15 residues long. CDR1 and CDR2 from the germline V gene are MDHEN and SYDVKM. J lost 7 bases, V lost 7 bases, and 9 bases had no gene match. This chain's CDR3 is CASTLGGQANSPLHF. The CDR3 DNA is TGTGCCAGCACCCTAGGGGGACAGGCGAATTCACCCCTCCACTTT.

The chain has TRBV6-5 and TRBJ2-7; the D is unclear. Trimming cost V 6 bases and J 0 bases, with 12 bases left between them. This CDR3 has 14 residues. Germline CDR1 and CDR2: MNHEY and SVGAGI. In nucleotides, the CDR3 is TGTGCCAGCAGCCTAACTCGGATCTCCTACGAGCAGTACTTC. Its protein is CASSLTRISYEQYF.

The chain uses TRBV28 and TRBJ2-5, with 10 bases that match TRBD1. Germline-derived CDR1 and CDR2 are MDHEN and SYDVKM. CDR3 size: 15 residues. Trimming at V came to 5 bases and at J to 5 bases, leaving 8 bases not matched to a gene. The CDR3 here is CASSPTGTGVETQYF. The DNA for the CDR3 is TGTGCCAGCAGTCCTACCGGGACAGGGGTCGAGACCCAGTACTTC.

The rearrangement joins TRBV30 to TRBJ1-4; TRBD1 matches at 9 bases. CDR3 length equals 15 residues. Germline V CDR1 and CDR2: GTSNPN, SVGIG (reference sequence). J gave up 7 bases and V 3 bases, and 9 bases lay outside the gene matches. CDR3 in DNA: TGTGCCTGGAGATTAATGGACAGGGGCGGTGAAAAACTGTTTTTT. Amino acid sequence: CAWRLMDRGGEKLFF.

The J gene is TRBJ2-7, the V gene TRBV6-2 or TRBV6-3, with a weak D call TRBD1 (6 bases). CDR1 is MNHEY, CDR2 SVGEGT, per germline. The CDR3 runs to 13 residues. The V end lost 6 bases, the J end lost 5 bases, and 14 bases lay between the germline ends. The chain's CDR3 is CASSTGMRNEQYF. CDR3 sequence (DNA): TGTGCCAGCAGCACAGGGATGAGAAACGAGCAGTACTTC.

The V gene is TRBV6-5, the J gene TRBJ1-3; D not certain. The germline gives CDR1 MNHEY, CDR2 SVGAGI. Trimming took off 0 bases at V and 0 bases at J, with 9 bases between the two ends. The CDR3 runs 16 residues. CDR3 loop: CASSYSPVFSGNTIYF. CDR3 nucleotide sequence: TGTGCCAGCAGTTACTCTCCGGTCTTCTCTGGAAACACCATATATTTT.

This chain connects TRBV18 to TRBJ1-2; no definite D call. CDR3 size: 12 residues. CDR1 KGHSH and CDR2 LQKENI come from the germline V gene. Trimming stripped 5 bases from V and 2 bases from J, with 6 bases between. The CDR3 protein is CASSKDNYGYTF. CDR3 nucleotide sequence: TGTGCCAGCTCAAAGGACAACTATGGCTACACCTTC.

The chain links TRBV27 to TRBJ2-1; TRBD2 aligns across 7 bases. The CDR3 runs to 17 residues. CDR1 is MNHEY and CDR2 is SMNVEV in the germline V gene (reference sequence). V was pared by 7 bases and J by 5 bases, with 17 bases of the junction left unmatched. CDR3 amino acids: CASNTNILFGGNNEQFF. For the CDR3, the DNA is TGTGCCAGCAACACGAATATACTTTTCGGGGGGAACAATGAGCAGTTCTTC.

The CDR3: CASSASTGVATNEKLFF. The CDR3, as DNA: TGTGCCAGCAGCGCCTCGACAGGTGTTGCAACTAATGAAAAACTGTTTTTT. The V gene is TRBV9, the J gene TRBJ1-4; D is possibly TRBD1 (6 bases). Germline lookup yields CDR1 SGDLS and CDR2 YYNGEE. V gave up 3 bases and J gave up 0 bases, with 15 bases separating them. The CDR3 covers 17 residues.

V is TRBV2 and J is TRBJ2-5; D is unclear. The CDR3 totals 13 residues. The V and J ends lost 3 bases and 5 bases respectively, with 10 bases between them. CDR1 and CDR2 from the germline V gene are SNHLY and FYNNEI. DNA for the CDR3: TGTGCCAGCAGTGAGGGTTGGTGGGAGACCCAGTACTTC. Protein product: CASSEGWWETQYF.

The chain links TRBV25-1 to TRBJ1-1; D is perhaps TRBD1 (5 bases). CDR1 and CDR2 (germline): MGHDK, SYGVNS. The CDR3 covers 13 residues. The V end lost 5 bases, the J end lost 3 bases, and 10 bases lay between the germline ends. The CDR3 DNA reads TGTGCCAGCAGTACTCAGGGTGACACTGAAGCTTTCTTT. Its protein is CASSTQGDTEAFF.